Listed below are T cell receptor beta chains from one sample, sequenced in a study of regulatory T cells in long-lasting Graves disease. TCRdb independently ran MiXCR on the multiplex PCR reads; one entry per CDR3 protein. The sample has more than 350,000 distinct CDR3 sequences, 21% seen once. Here the sequenced sample was peripheral blood mononuclear cells (PBMCs), taken when the disease was refractory, from a patient treated with antithyroid drugs. The receptors stem from a female donor with Graves disease. Both conserved end residues are part of each CDR3. Fields, in order: V gene, D gene, J gene, CDR3 protein. The D gene is left open where the match is weak.

>TRBV28|-|TRBJ1-5
CASSPLDKGVDQPQHF
>TRBV7-9|TRBD1|TRBJ2-7
CASSLTQGPNEQYF
>TRBV27|TRBD2|-
CASSYREGGEQFF
>TRBV5-1|TRBD2|TRBJ2-1
CASSITPGLAGIRGPYNEQFF
>TRBV12-3/TRBV12-4|-|TRBJ2-4
CASSLSLGLAKNIQYF
>TRBV19|TRBD1|TRBJ2-7
CASGRGQGATYEQYF
>TRBV14|TRBD2|TRBJ2-7
CASSQGGSRYEQYF
>TRBV30|TRBD1|TRBJ1-1
CAWSRQGVEAFF
>TRBV20-1|-|TRBJ1-2
CSASQGNYGYTF
>TRBV7-9|-|TRBJ1-4
CASSPGNGNEKLFF
>TRBV6-5|TRBD1|TRBJ2-7
CASSYNRGQYEQYF
>TRBV19|-|TRBJ2-6
CASSFYRASGANVLTF
>TRBV28|TRBD1|TRBJ2-7
CASRPTWGTGIDEQYF
>TRBV6-2/TRBV6-3|-|TRBJ1-2
CASSYGFEGDYGYTF
>TRBV6-1|-|TRBJ2-7
CASSVGVDYEQYF
>TRBV10-2|-|TRBJ2-7
CAITTGSYEQYF
>TRBV12-3/TRBV12-4|TRBD1|TRBJ2-7
CASSPMRTGGYEQYF